This TCR beta chain was captured in a study of blood T cell repertoires in COVID-19. In the original analysis: Amplification of reference gene primers provided the estimated nucleated cell counts. The repertoire was sequenced with immunoSEQ multiplex PCR; TCRdb's copy has only in-frame clones and lacks some. D and trimming come from the DNA, and the V and J calls and clone size come from that table. This table has some 100,000 clones, more than 80% appearing once. Germline V gene data show CDR1 as SGHTA and CDR2 as FQGNSA. The CDR3 runs to 14 residues. Trimming pared 1 base from V and 2 bases from J, leaving 9 bases between. This clone was found a few times.

Sequenced input: peripheral blood. The TCR sequence derives from a human donor in a cohort sampled during active COVID-19. The V gene is TRBV7-2, the J gene TRBJ2-7; D is possibly TRBD2 (5 bases). The CDR3 DNA is TGTGCCAGCAGCTTAGAGACGGGGACCTACGAGCAGTACTTC. It yields the protein CASSLETGTYEQYF.